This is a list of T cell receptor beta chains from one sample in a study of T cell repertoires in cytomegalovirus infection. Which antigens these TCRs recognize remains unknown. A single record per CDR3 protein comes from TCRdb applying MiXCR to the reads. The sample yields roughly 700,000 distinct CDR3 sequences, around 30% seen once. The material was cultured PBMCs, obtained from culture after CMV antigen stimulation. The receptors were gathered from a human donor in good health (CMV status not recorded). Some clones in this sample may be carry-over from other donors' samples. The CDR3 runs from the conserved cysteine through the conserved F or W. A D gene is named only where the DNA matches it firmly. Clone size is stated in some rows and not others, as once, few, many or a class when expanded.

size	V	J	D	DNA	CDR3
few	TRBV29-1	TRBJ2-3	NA	TGCAGCGTTGGGAAAATCAGGGGAGGAGATACGCAGTATTTT	CSVGKIRGGDTQYF
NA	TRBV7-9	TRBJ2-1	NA	TGTGCCAGCAGCCCACCCCTTAACAGTGAGCAGTTCTTC	CASSPPLNSEQFF
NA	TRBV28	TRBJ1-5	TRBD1	TGTGCCAGCAGTTCCGGGACAGGGGCGAATCAGCCCCAGCATTTT	CASSSGTGANQPQHF
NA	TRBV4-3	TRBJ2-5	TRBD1	TGCGCCAGCAGCCCAAGACAGGGGGCCCTCCAAGAGACCCAGTACTTC	CASSPRQGALQETQYF
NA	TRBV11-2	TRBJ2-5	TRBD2	TGTGCCAGCAGCTTAGTATGGGGGGGAGAGACCCAGTACTTC	CASSLVWGGETQYF
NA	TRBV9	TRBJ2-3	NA	TGTGCCAGCAGCGTAGAGCCGGGATGGACAGATACGCAGTATTTT	CASSVEPGWTDTQYF
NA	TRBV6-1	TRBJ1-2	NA	TGTGCCAGCAGAGAGGACACCGGAAGATACTATGGCTACACCTTC	CASREDTGRYYGYTF
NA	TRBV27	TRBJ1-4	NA	TGTGCCAGCCGCGCTAGGACGGATGAAAAACTGTTTTTT	CASRARTDEKLFF
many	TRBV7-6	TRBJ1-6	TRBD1	TGTGCCAGCAGCCTCCGACAGGGGGATTCACCCCTCCACTTT	CASSLRQGDSPLHF
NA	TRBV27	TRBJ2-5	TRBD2	TGTGCCAGCAGAGCGGGGGTCCAAGAGACCCAGTACTTC	CASRAGVQETQYF
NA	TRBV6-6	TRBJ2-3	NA	TGTGCCAGCAGCCCATTTGGGGGCGGAGGGAGGGGAGATACGCAGTATTTT	CASSPFGGGGRGDTQYF
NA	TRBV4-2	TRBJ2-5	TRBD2	TGTGCCAGCAGCCAAGCGGCGGGGCTAGCGGGGGGCCGGTACCAAGAGACCCAGTACTTC	CASSQAAGLAGGRYQETQYF
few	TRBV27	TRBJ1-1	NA	TGTGCCAGCAGTTGGAACAGGGAATCTGAAGCTTTCTTT	CASSWNRESEAFF
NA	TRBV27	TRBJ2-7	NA	TGTGCCAGCAGTAATGCAGGGCCATACGAGCAGTACTTC	CASSNAGPYEQYF
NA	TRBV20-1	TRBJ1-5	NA	TGCAGTGCTAGAGATGATGGGGAGGATCAGCCCCAGCATTTT	CSARDDGEDQPQHF
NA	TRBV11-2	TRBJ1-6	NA	TGTGCCAGCAGCTTAGATTCCCCCTCAGGGACTTCACCCCTCCACTTT	CASSLDSPSGTSPLHF
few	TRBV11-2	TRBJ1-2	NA	TGTGCCAGCAGCCACGAGGGGTGGCAGTATGGCTACACCTTC	CASSHEGWQYGYTF
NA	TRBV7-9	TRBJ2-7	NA	TGTGCCAGCAGCTTCAACGACAGGCCCGGCGAGCAGTACTTC	CASSFNDRPGEQYF
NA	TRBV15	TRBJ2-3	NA	TGTGCCACCAGCAGAGTACTGGGTACGCAGTATTTT	CATSRVLGTQYF
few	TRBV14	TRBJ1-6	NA	TGTGCCAGCAGCCATGGCTTATTTCAGGATTCACCCCTCCACTTT	CASSHGLFQDSPLHF
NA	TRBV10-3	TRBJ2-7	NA	TGTGCCACTGGGACGGCCTCCTACGAGCAGTACTTC	CATGTASYEQYF
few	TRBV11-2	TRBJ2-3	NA	TGTGCCAGCAGCTTAGAAACGAACAGCCACCATACGCAGTATTTT	CASSLETNSHHTQYF
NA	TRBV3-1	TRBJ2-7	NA	TGTGCCAGCAGCCTGCTTCCAGATGGCAAATTCTTCTACGAGCAGTACTTC	CASSLLPDGKFFYEQYF
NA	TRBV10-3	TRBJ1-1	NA	TGTGCCACAACCGCGGGGAACACTGAAGCTTTCTTT	CATTAGNTEAFF
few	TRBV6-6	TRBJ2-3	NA	TGTGCCAGCAGTTACTCGGTGGAGGTCGCAGGGTCCACAGATACGCAGTATTTT	CASSYSVEVAGSTDTQYF
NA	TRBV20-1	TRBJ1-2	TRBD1	TGCAGTGCTAGAGAAAGGACAGGGATCTATGGCTACACCTTC	CSARERTGIYGYTF
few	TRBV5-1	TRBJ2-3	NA	TGCGCCAGCAGCCGTGCCCGGGGAGATACGCAGTATTTT	CASSRARGDTQYF
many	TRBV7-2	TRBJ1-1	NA	TGTGCCAGCAGCTTAGTAACAGCGAACACTGAAGCTTTCTTT	CASSLVTANTEAFF
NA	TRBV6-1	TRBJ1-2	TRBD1	TGTGCCAGCAGAACCGGGACAGGGGGCTACACCTTC	CASRTGTGGYTF
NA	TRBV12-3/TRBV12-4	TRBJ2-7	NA	TGTGCCAGCAGTCGATCGAAAGGGTACCACGAGCAGTACTTC	CASSRSKGYHEQYF
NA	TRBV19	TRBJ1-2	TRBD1	TGTGCCAGTAGTATCCGAGCCCTACCGGGACAGGGGGAAGACTATGGCTACACCTTC	CASSIRALPGQGEDYGYTF
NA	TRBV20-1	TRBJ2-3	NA	TGCAGTGCTAGAGACCCGAGGGCAGATACGCAGTATTTT	CSARDPRADTQYF
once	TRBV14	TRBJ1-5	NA	TGTGCCAGCAGCCATGGCGGACATCGGTATAGCAATCAGCCCCAGCATTTT	CASSHGGHRYSNQPQHF
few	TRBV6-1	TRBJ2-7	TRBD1	TGTGCCAGCAAAAACAAAGGACAGGGAAGTTGGGACTCAAGCCACGAGCAGTACTTC	CASKNKGQGSWDSSHEQYF
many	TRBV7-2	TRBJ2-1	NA	TGTGCCAGCAGCCCGGACAGCTCGAGCTCCTACAATGAGCAGTTCTTC	CASSPDSSSSYNEQFF
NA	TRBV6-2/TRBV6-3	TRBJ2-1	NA	TGTGCCAGCAGATCGTCTGGCGCCAGCTCCTACAATGAGCAGTTCTTC	CASRSSGASSYNEQFF
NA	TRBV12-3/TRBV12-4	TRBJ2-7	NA	TGTGCCAGCAGTTCGACAGGTTTCAGCTCCTACGAGCAGTACTTC	CASSSTGFSSYEQYF
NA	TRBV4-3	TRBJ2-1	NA	TGCGCCAGCAGCCAAGATACCCTGGGGAATGAGCAGTTCTTC	CASSQDTLGNEQFF
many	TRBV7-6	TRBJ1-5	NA	TGTGCCAGCAGCTTAACGATCGGGTTGGGAAATCAGCCCCAGCATTTT	CASSLTIGLGNQPQHF
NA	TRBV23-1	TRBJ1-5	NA	TGCGCCAGCAGTCCCCCTTGGGGTGATAGCAATCAGCCCCAGCATTTT	CASSPPWGDSNQPQHF
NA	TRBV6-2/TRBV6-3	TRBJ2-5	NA	TGTGCCAGCAGAAAACTAGCCCTCAGGACCCAGTACTTC	CASRKLALRTQYF